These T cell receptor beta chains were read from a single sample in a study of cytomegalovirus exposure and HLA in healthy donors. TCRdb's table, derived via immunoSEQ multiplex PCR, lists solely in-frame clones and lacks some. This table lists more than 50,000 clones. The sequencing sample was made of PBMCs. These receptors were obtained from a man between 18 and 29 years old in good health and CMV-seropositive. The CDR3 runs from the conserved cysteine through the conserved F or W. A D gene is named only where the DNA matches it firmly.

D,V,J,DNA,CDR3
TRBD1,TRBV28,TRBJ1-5,TGTGCCAGCAGTTCAACCGGGACAGACAGCAATCAGCCCCAGCATTTT,CASSSTGTDSNQPQHF
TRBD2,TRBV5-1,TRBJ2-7,TGCGCCAGCAGCTTGGTCCGCGGGACTAGAGACTACGAGCAGTACTTC,CASSLVRGTRDYEQYF
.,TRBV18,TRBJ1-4,TGTGCCAGCTCACACAGGGTCGAACTGGAAAAACTGTTTTTT,CASSHRVELEKLFF
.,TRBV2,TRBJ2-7,TGTGCCAGCAGTGGTCAGGTATGGCAGTACTTC,CASSGQVWQYF
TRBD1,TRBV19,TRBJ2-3,TGTGCCACCCAGGGCCAGACAGGGGGACCAGATACGCAGTATTTT,CATQGQTGGPDTQYF
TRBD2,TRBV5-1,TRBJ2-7,TGCGCCAGCAGCTTGGGGCTAGCGGGAACAATAGCCCAGCAGTACTTC,CASSLGLAGTIAQQYF
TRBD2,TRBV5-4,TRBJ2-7,TGTGCCAGCAGCTTAGGAAATAGCGGGAGTCCCTACGAGCAGTACTTC,CASSLGNSGSPYEQYF
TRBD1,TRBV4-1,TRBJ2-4,TGCGCCAGCAGCCAAGATATTGGACAGGGCAACATTCAGTACTTC,CASSQDIGQGNIQYF
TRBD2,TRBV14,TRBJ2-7,TGTGCCAGCAGCCCTCAAGTAGGGACTAGCGGGCGATACGAGCAGTACTTC,CASSPQVGTSGRYEQYF
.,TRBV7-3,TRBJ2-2,TGTGCCAGCAGCTTAGACTCGTACACCGGGGAGCTGTTTTTT,CASSLDSYTGELFF
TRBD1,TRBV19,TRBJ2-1,TGTGCCAGTAGTGGGACAGGGAGGAAGAATGAGCAGTTCTTC,CASSGTGRKNEQFF
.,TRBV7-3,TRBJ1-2,TGTGCCAGCAGCTTCTGGGGGCTCACCTATGGCTACACCTTC,CASSFWGLTYGYTF
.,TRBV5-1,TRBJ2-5,TGCGCCAGCAGCTCGGGCGGGACGGAGACCCAGTACTTC,CASSSGGTETQYF
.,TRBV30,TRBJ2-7,TGTGCCTCGGGACATTCCTACGAGCAGTACTTC,CASGHSYEQYF
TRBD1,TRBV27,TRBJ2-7,TGTGCCAGCAGAAGGACAGGGCGGTCCGAGCAGTACTTC,CASRRTGRSEQYF